Below, one T cell receptor beta chain is given with its context. The data were taken from a study of Graves' ophthalmopathy and Graves' hyperthyroidism. The evidence that diagnosis relied on was clinical symptoms, serum thyroxine, TRAb, thyroid ultrasound and orbital computed tomography. RNA served as the template for amplifying TCR beta CDR3 regions. Amplification began with first-round RT-PCR using HTBI primers, then second-round multiplex PCR was performed. TCRdb called the multiplex PCR reads again in MiXCR, with one record for every CDR3 protein. This sample has 350,000 to 450,000 distinct CDR3 sequences, with approximately 20% found just once. J gave up 5 bases and V 5 bases, and 14 bases lay outside the gene matches. Germline values: CDR1 MNHEY, CDR2 SMNVEV (reference sequence). The CDR3 has 16 amino acids.

Sequenced input: peripheral blood. The chain couples TRBV27 to TRBJ1-2; 7 bases line up with TRBD1. This clonotype was obtained from a woman younger than 35 with Graves' ophthalmopathy. For the CDR3, the DNA is TGTGCCAGCAGTCAGACAGGGCGCCCAAGGGCTTATGGCTACACCTTC. Translation gives CASSQTGRPRAYGYTF.